This T cell receptor beta chain was found in a study of blood T cells in healthy people across ages. The study's findings and limits: Unknown donor CMV status possibly confounded expanded clonotype changes.

The V gene's germline CDR1 is MNHEY and CDR2 SMNVEV (reference sequence). CDR3 length: 14 residues. Isolated per sample were at least 7 million PBMCs. Only a few counts were recorded for this clonotype. Its antigen remains unidentified. Using a J-beta primer mix together with a sample-barcoded 5' primer, a second PCR was run for about 6 to 11 cycles. TCRdb reanalysed the 5' RACE reads using MiXCR and keeps one entry per CDR3 protein. The sample includes about 780,000 distinct CDR3 sequences, about a quarter seen only once; the top ten take around 3%. These data were also filed under a second study, of T cells of mothers and their children. That study reports: Every microgram of extracted RNA entered cDNA synthesis, roughly 1.5 ug per 15 ul. Each mother yielded more than 9.5 million TCR beta CDR3 reads. Each child yielded some 3 million reads.

The origin of this receptor is a boy younger than 18 in good health. The genes are TRBV27 and TRBJ2-5; D uncertain. The end of the DNA aligns better with TRBJ2-1, so the J call may be wrong. What was sequenced was blood. CDR3 amino acids: CASSFGPEGNEQFF. The CDR3 nucleotides read TGTGCCAGCAGTTTCGGACCGGAAGGTAATGAGCAGTTCTTC.